This T cell receptor beta chain is from a study of shared clonotypes between healthy human individuals. Naive CD8 isolation took CD45RO-negative cells positively selected for CCR7 and excluded terminally differentiated effector memory CD45RA+ cells. Generated by immunoSEQ multiplex PCR, the TCRdb table keeps only in-frame clones and is missing some. The table records 650,000 to 800,000 clones, 92% of them present only once. CDR1 MNHNS and CDR2 SASEGT come from the germline V gene. Trimming stripped 1 base from V and 0 bases from J, with 12 bases between. The CDR3 covers 17 residues. The sample taken for sequencing was naive CD8+ T cells sorted from blood. V and J are TRBV6-1 and TRBJ2-2, with D unclear. This TCR derives from a man aged 30 to 39 in good health. The CDR3 region is CASSEVRSLANTGELFF. CDR3 in DNA: TGTGCCAGCAGTGAAGTCAGGTCACTTGCGAACACCGGGGAGCTGTTTTTT.